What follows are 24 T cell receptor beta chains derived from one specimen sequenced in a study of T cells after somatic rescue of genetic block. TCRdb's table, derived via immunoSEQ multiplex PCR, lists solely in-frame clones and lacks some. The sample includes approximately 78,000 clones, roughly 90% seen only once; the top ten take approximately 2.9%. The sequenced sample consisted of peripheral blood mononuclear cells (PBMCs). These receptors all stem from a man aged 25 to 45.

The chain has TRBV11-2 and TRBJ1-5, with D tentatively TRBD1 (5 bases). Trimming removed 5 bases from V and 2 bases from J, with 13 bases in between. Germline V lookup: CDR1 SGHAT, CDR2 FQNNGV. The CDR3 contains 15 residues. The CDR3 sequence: CASSLQGLGNQPQHF. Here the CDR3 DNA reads TGTGCCAGCAGCCTCCAGGGATTGGGCAATCAGCCCCAGCATTTT.

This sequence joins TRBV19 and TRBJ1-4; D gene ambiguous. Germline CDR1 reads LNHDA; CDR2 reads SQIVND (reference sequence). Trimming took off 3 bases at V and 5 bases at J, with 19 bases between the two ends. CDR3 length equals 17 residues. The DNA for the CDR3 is TGTGCCAGTAGTATTATCTTCGGTCGACGGAGAAATGAAAAACTGTTTTTT. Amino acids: CASSIIFGRRRNEKLFF.

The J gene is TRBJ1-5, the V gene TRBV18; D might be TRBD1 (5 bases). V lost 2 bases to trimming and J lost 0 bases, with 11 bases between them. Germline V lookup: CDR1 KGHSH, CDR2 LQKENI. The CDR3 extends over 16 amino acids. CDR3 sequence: CASSPDQGRSNQPQHF. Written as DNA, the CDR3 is TGTGCCAGCTCACCAGACCAGGGCCGTAGCAATCAGCCCCAGCATTTT.

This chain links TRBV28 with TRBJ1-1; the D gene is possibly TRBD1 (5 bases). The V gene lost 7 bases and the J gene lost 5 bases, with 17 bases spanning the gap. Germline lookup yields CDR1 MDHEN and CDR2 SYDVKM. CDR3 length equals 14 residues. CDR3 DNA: TGTGCCAGCACGCCCGGCAGGGCGGAAACTGAAGCTTTCTTT. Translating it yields CASTPGRAETEAFF.

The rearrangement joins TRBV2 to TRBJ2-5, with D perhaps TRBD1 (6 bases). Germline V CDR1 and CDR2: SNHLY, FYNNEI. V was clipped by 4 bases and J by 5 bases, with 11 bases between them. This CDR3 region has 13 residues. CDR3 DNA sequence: TGTGCCAGCAGTGGTCCAGGGGTGGAGACCCAGTACTTC. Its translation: CASSGPGVETQYF.

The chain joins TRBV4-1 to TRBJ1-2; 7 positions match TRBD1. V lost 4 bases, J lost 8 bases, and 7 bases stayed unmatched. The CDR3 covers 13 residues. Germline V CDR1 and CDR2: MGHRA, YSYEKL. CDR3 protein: CASSRDSGGGYTF. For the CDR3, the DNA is TGCGCCAGCAGCCGGGACAGCGGGGGCGGCTACACCTTC.

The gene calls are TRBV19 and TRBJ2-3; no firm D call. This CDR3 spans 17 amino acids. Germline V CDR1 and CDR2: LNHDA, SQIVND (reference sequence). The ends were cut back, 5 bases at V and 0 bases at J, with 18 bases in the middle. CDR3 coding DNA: TGTGCCAGTAGTCAGAACTATTGGATCTCTAGCACAGATACGCAGTATTTT. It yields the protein CASSQNYWISSTDTQYF.

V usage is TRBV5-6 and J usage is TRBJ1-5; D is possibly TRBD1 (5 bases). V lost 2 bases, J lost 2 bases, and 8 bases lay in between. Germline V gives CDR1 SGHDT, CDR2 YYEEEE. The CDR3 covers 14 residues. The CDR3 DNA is TGTGCCAGCAGCTTTGGGGACGGCAATCAGCCCCAGCATTTT. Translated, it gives CASSFGDGNQPQHF.

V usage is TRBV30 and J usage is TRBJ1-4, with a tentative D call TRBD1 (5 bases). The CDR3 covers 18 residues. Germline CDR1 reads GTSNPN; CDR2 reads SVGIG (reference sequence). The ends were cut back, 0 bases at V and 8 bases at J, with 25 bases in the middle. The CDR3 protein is CAWSVVPLYGGDGEKLFF. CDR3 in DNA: TGTGCCTGGAGTGTAGTGCCCCTCTACGGAGGGGATGGAGAAAAACTGTTTTTT.

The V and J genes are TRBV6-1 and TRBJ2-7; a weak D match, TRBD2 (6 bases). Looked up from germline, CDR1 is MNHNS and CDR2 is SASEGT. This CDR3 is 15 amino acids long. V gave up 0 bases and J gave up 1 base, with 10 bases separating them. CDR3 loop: CASSEALEGSYEQYF. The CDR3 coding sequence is TGTGCCAGCAGTGAAGCGCTGGAGGGTTCCTACGAGCAGTACTTC.

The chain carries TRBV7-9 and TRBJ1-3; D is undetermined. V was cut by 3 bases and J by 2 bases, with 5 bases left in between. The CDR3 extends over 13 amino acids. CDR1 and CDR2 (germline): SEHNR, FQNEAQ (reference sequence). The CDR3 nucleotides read TGTGCCAGCAGCTTGGGGACTGGAAACACCATATATTTT. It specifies CASSLGTGNTIYF.

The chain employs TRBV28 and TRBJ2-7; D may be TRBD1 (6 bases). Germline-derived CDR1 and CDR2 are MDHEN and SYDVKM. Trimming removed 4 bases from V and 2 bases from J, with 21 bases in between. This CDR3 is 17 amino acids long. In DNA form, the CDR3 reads TGTGCCAGCAGTTGGGCAGGGGTCGGCGTCAGGCCCTACGAGCAGTACTTC. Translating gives CASSWAGVGVRPYEQYF.

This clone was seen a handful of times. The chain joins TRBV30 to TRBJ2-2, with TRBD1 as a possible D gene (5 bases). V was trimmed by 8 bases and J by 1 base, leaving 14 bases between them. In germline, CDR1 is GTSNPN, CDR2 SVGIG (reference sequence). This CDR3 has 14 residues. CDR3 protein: CAAAGSLNTGELFF. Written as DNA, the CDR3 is TGTGCCGCCGCAGGGTCCTTGAACACCGGGGAGCTGTTTTTT.

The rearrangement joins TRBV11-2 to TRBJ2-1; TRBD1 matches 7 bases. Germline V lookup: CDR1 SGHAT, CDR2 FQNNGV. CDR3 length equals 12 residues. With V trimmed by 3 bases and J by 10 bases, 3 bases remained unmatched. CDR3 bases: TGTGCCAGCAGCTTGACAGGGTACGAGCAGTTCTTC. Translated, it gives CASSLTGYEQFF.

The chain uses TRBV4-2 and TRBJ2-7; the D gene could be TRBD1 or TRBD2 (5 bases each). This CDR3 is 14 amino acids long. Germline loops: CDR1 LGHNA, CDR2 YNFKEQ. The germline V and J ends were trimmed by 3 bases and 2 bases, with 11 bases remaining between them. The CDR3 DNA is TGTGCCAGCAGCCACACCGGGACGGCCTACGAGCAGTACTTC. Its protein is CASSHTGTAYEQYF.

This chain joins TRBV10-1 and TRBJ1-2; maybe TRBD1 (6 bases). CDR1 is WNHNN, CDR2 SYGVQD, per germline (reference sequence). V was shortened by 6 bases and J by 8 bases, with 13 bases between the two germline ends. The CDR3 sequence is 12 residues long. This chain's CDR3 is CASSRDNEGYTF. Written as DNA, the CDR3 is TGCGCCAGCAGCCGGGACAACGAGGGCTACACCTTC.

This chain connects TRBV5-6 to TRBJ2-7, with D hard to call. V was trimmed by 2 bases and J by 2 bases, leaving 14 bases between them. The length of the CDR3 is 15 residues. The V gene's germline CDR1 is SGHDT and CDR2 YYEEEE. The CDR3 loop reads CASSLFKGLPYEQYF. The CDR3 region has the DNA TGTGCCAGCAGCTTATTCAAGGGCCTACCCTACGAGCAGTACTTC. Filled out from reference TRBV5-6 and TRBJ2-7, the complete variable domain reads DAGVTQSPTHLIKTRGQQVTLRCSPKSGHDTVSWYQQALGQGPQFIFQYYEEEERQRGNFPDRFSGHQFPNYSSELNVNALLLGDSALYLCASSLFKGLPYEQYFGPGTRLTVT.

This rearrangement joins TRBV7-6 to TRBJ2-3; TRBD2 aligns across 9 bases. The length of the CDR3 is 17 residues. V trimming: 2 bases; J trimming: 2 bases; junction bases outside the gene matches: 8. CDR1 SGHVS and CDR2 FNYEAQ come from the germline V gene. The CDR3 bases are TGTGCCAGCAGCTTAAAAGCGGGGGGCCCATACACAGATACGCAGTATTTT. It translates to CASSLKAGGPYTDTQYF.

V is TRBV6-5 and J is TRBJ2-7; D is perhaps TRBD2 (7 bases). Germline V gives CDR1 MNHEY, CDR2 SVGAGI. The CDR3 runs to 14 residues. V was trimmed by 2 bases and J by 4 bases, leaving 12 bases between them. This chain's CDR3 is CASSYGGAAYEQYF. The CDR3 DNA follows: TGTGCCAGCAGTTACGGGGGGGCAGCGTACGAGCAGTACTTC.

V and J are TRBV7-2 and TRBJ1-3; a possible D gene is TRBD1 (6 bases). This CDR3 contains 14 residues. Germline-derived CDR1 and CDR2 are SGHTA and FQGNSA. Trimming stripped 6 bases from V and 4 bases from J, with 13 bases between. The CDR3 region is CASRTGTRGNTIYF. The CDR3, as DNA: TGTGCCAGCAGGACGGGGACACGAGGAAACACCATATATTTT.

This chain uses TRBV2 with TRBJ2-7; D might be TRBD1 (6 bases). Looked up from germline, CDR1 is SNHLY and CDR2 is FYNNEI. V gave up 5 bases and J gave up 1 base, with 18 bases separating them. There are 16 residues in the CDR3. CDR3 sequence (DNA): TGTGCCAGCAGTCCCGCGTGGTTGCAGGGGTCCTACGAGCAGTACTTC. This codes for CASSPAWLQGSYEQYF.

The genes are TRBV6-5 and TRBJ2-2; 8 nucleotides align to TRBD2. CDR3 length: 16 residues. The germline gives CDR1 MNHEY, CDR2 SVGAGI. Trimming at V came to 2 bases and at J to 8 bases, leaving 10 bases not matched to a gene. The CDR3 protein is CASSYAGGQTEGELFF. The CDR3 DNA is TGTGCCAGCAGTTACGCGGGGGGCCAGACGGAAGGGGAGCTGTTTTTT.

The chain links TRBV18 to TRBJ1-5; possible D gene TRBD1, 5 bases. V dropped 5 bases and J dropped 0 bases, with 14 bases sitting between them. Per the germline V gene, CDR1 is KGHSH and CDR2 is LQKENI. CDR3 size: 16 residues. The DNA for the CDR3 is TGTGCCAGCTCAGCCCTACAGGAGTATAGCAATCAGCCCCAGCATTTT. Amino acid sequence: CASSALQEYSNQPQHF.

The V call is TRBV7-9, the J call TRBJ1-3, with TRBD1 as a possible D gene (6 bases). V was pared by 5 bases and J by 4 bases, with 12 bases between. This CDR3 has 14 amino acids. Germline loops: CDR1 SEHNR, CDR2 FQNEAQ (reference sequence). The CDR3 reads CASSPGTFGNTIYF. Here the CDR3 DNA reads TGTGCCAGCAGCCCCGGGACATTCGGAAACACCATATATTTT.